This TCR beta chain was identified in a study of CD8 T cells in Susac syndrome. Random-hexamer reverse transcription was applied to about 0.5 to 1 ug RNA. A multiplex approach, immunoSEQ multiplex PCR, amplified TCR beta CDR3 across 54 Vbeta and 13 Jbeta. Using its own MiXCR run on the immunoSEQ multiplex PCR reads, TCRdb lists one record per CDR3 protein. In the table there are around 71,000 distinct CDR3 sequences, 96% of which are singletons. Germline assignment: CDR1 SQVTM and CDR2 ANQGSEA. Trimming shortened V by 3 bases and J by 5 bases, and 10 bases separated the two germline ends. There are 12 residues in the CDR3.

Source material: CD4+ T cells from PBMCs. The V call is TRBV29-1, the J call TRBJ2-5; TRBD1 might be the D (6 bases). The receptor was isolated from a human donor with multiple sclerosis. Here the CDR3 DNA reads TGCAGCGTTGACTGGGGGCTTGAGACCCAGTACTTC. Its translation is CSVDWGLETQYF. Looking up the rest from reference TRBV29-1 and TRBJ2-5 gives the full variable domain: SAVISQKPSRDICQRGTSLTIQCQVDSQVTMMFWYRQQPGQSLTLIATANQGSEATYESGFVIDKFPISRPNLTFSTLTVSNMSPEDSSIYLCSVDWGLETQYFGPGTRLLVL.